This T cell receptor beta chain was observed in a study of blood T cell repertoires in COVID-19 (dated by TCRdb to about 2020). For the wider study: The collaborator samples originated in the United States, Italy and Spain and spanned the acute and convalescent phases of COVID-19. The prospective study material was composed of cDNA or gDNA derived from T cells, B-cell-depleted T cells, or PBMCs. The dataset comprised deeply sampled blood TCRbeta repertoires from subjects exposed to, actively infected with, or recovered from COVID-19. The repertoires were released in a freely available public database intended as a resource for research on the immune response to SARS-CoV-2. Samples came from the ongoing ImmuneRACE study (first 160 participants) plus 1,254 subjects from 6 global collaborators. Nearly every sample came with metadata listing a de-identified subject ID, COVID-19 status, age in years and sex. HLA class I and class II types, where available, came from metadata supplied by the sample provider rather than from assay-based typing.

Here is what the overall study found, with its caveats: How much clinical and demographic metadata was included differed by source and by participant, and the metadata was provided uncurated.

The immunoSEQ Assay, a bias-controlled multiplex PCR, was used to amplify TCRbeta CDR3 regions from genomic DNA. On the authors' methods: Within the assay, amplification of reference gene primers was used to estimate how many nucleated cells each sample contained. To quantify the absolute abundance of each unique TCRbeta CDR3 rearrangement, sequence reads were collapsed and filtered. For each sample, productive Simpson clonality was calculated by taking the square root of Simpson's diversity index across productive rearrangements. Sourced from immuneACCESS, this table was stored by TCRdb with only in-frame sequences that have V and J called. A share of the clones is absent; for the studies checked, an unresolved V gene accounts for under half, and the remainder has no known explanation. For V, J and clone size, that table is used; D and trimming come from the DNA. The sample table records roughly 180,000 clones; 85% of these occur just once. The leading ten clones occupy 6.2% of the sample.

The sample holds one count of this clone. Its antigen remains undetermined. No base qualities exist here, and no much larger clone lies one base off it. The CDR3 sequence holds 15 residues, the cysteine and phenylalanine included. The read is trimmed to its CDR3 DNA, 45 bases read in frame from base 1. Sequences MNHEY (CDR1) and SMNVEV (CDR2) are obtained from the germline V gene (reference sequence). Trimming accounts for 6 bases at V and 6 bases at J, while the number of junction bases matched to no gene is 9. In the prospective study, participants were roughly 18 to 90 years old, resided in around 25 geographic areas of the United States, and were enrolled through a virtual design. To assign participants to cohorts, the prospective study relied on clinical history that participants themselves reported in a screening survey and a study questionnaire. For ImmuneRACE Cohort 3, a participant was defined as recovered based on two consecutive negative NP/OP PCR tests, clearance by a healthcare professional, or resolution of symptoms. Mobile phlebotomists in the prospective study collected whole blood, serum and a nasopharyngeal or oropharyngeal swab from every participant. Participants in the prospective study had the option to provide additional blood draws and questionnaires over an approximately 2-month period. Blood samples from the prospective study were shipped frozen or at room temperature prior to DNA extraction.

The chain was built from TRBV27 and TRBJ1-4; 8 central bases correspond to TRBD1. The TCR comes from a man between 35 and 55 years old who had recovered from COVID-19. The sequencing input was PBMCs or T cells enriched from blood (not recorded which). The CDR3 region: CASRTAGGSYEKLFF. The sequence in DNA is TGTGCCAGCAGAACCGCAGGGGGCTCCTATGAAAAACTGTTTTTT.